The 24 T cell receptor beta chains in this list originate from one sample, sequenced in a study of human T cells and chemical hapten exposure. TCRdb re-called the RACE reads through MiXCR, storing one row per CDR3 protein. The table has about 400,000 distinct CDR3 sequences, over 6% seen once. This sample's time point: patch test 2, 6 weeks after DPC sensitization. Treatment given: therapeutic diphenylcyclopropenone sensitization with weekly scalp DPC. The source material was whole blood, sampled in connection with sensitization to the hapten diphenylcyclopropenone (DPC). Receptors originate from a woman between 18 and 30 years old with alopecia areata. Some clones in this sample may be carry-over from other donors' samples.

This CDR3 is CASQTPTGRTEAFF. Written as DNA, the CDR3 is TGTGCCAGCCAAACTCCGACAGGGCGCACTGAAGCTTTCTTT. This chain links TRBV12-3 or TRBV12-4 with TRBJ1-1; 7 bases map to TRBD1. The CDR3 extends over 14 amino acids. The junction had 10 bases not matched to a gene; V was cut back by 8 bases and J by 4 bases.

This clonotype showed up just a few times. The chain links TRBV3-1 to TRBJ2-1; D call uncertain. The germline V gene has CDR1 LGHDT and CDR2 YNNKEL (reference sequence). Trimming stripped 2 bases from V and 3 bases from J, with 17 bases between. This CDR3 has 17 amino acids. CDR3 sequence (DNA): TGTGCCAGCAGCCAATTGGCTTACAACGATCGCTACAATGAGCAGTTCTTC. Its translation is CASSQLAYNDRYNEQFF.

In this sample, this clonotype turned up a few times. The chain carries TRBV20-1 and TRBJ1-2; the D gene is possibly TRBD1 (5 bases). The V gene lost 3 bases and the J gene lost 0 bases, with 11 bases spanning the gap. This CDR3 contains 14 residues. Germline V gene lookup returns CDR1 DFQATT and CDR2 SNEGSKA (reference sequence). CDR3 protein: CSASPGRTNYGYTF. Written as DNA, the CDR3 is TGCAGTGCTAGCCCGGGACGGACTAACTATGGCTACACCTTC.

This clonotype was seen many times. V gene TRBV4-3 combines with J gene TRBJ2-7, with 11 bases matching TRBD1. Per germline, CDR1 LGHNA and CDR2 YSLEER. Trimming cost V 3 bases and J 1 base; bases outside gene matches: 5. CDR3 length equals 16 residues. This chain's CDR3 is CASSHSGQGASYEQYF. The CDR3 nucleotides read TGCGCCAGCAGCCACTCCGGACAGGGGGCATCCTACGAGCAGTACTTC.

The CDR3 DNA reads as TGCGCCAGCACGAATCGCAGGGATGAAACAGATACGCAGTATTTT. It yields the protein CASTNRRDETDTQYF. The chain carries TRBV23-1 and TRBJ2-3; the D gene is possibly TRBD1 (5 bases). Being an ORF, TRBV23-1 has a function that is uncertain. V was shortened by 7 bases and J by 3 bases, with 17 bases between the two germline ends. CDR3 length: 15 residues.

A remark on this clonotype: Possible read error: a much larger clone is one base away. The chain combines TRBV7-8 with TRBJ1-2, with D perhaps TRBD1 (5 bases). The V end was cut by 0 bases, the J end by 3 bases, with 14 bases between. Germline values: CDR1 SGHVS, CDR2 FQNEAQ. This CDR3 is 16 amino acids long. The CDR3: CASSLASMTAHYGYTF. The CDR3 region has the DNA TGTGCCAGCAGCTTAGCGTCCATGACAGCCCACTATGGCTACACCTTC.

The chain is built from TRBV5-1 and TRBJ2-2; 10 bases align to TRBD2. In germline, CDR1 is SGHRS, CDR2 YFSETQ. V trimming: 4 bases; J trimming: 6 bases; junction bases outside the gene matches: 6. CDR3 length: 15 amino acids. CDR3 in amino acids: CASSQTSGGAGELFF. CDR3 sequence (DNA): TGCGCCAGCAGCCAGACCAGCGGGGGGGCCGGGGAGCTGTTTTTT.

The sample holds a few counts of this clonotype. V and J are TRBV18 and TRBJ1-2; no reliable D call. Per the germline V gene, CDR1 is KGHSH and CDR2 is LQKENI. Trimming left V 3 bases short and J 8 bases short, with 22 bases between. The CDR3 totals 16 residues. The CDR3 spells CASSPSADEGRLGYTF. Written as DNA, the CDR3 is TGTGCCAGCTCACCCTCGGCCGATGAAGGGAGGCTGGGCTACACCTTC.

The table lists this clonotype with many counts. V and J are TRBV6-5 and TRBJ1-1; D is uncertain. Germline CDR1 MNHEY, CDR2 SVGAGI. The CDR3 has 15 residues. Trimming removed 0 bases at V and 0 bases at J, with 8 bases between. DNA of the CDR3: TGTGCCAGCAGTTACTCTGGGCAGATGAACACTGAAGCTTTCTTT. Its protein product is CASSYSGQMNTEAFF.

The gene calls are TRBV6-1 and TRBJ2-3; no firm D call. The germline V gene encodes CDR1 MNHNS and CDR2 SASEGT. V was trimmed by 0 bases and J by 0 bases, leaving 7 bases between them. The CDR3 runs to 15 residues. The CDR3 loop is CASSEATPSTDTQYF. CDR3 in DNA: TGTGCCAGCAGTGAAGCCACGCCTAGCACAGATACGCAGTATTTT.

This clonotype was seen a handful of times. The rearrangement joins TRBV10-3 to TRBJ1-5; D remains ambiguous. This CDR3 region has 15 residues. The germline V gene has CDR1 ENHRY and CDR2 SYGVKD. V was shortened by 0 bases and J by 3 bases, with 9 bases between the two germline ends. The CDR3 is CAISESRTSNQPQHF. In nucleotides, the CDR3 is TGTGCCATCAGTGAGTCTCGAACCTCCAATCAGCCCCAGCATTTT.

This clonotype was seen more than once but under ten times. The J gene is TRBJ2-7, the V gene TRBV20-1; TRBD1 matches 10 bases. The CDR3 spans 12 residues. Germline CDR1 reads DFQATT; CDR2 reads SNEGSKA (reference sequence). CDR3 residues: CSCPGQGGEQYF. In nucleotides, the CDR3 is TGCAGCTGCCCCGGACAGGGGGGCGAGCAGTACTTC.

The rearrangement uses TRBV4-1 and TRBJ2-1; 8 bases line up with TRBD2. The CDR3 runs 16 residues. Germline values: CDR1 MGHRA, CDR2 YSYEKL. The ends lost 2 bases at V and 3 bases at J; junction bases unmatched: 6. CDR3 sequence (DNA): TGCGCCAGCAGCCAATCTATCGGGGGGGGCTACAATGAGCAGTTCTTC. This translates into CASSQSIGGGYNEQFF.

This clonotype was seen a few times. The V and J genes are TRBV9 and TRBJ2-2; D gene uncertain. CDR1 and CDR2 (germline): SGDLS, YYNGEE. This CDR3 has 11 residues. Trimming shortened V by 3 bases and J by 7 bases, and 4 bases separated the two germline ends. CDR3 amino acids: CASSENGELFF. The CDR3 nucleotides are TGTGCCAGCAGCGAAAACGGGGAGCTGTTTTTT.

This clonotype came up many times. The genes are TRBV20-1 and TRBJ1-4, with 9 bases aligning to TRBD1. The CDR3 contains 13 residues. In germline, CDR1 is DFQATT, CDR2 SNEGSKA (reference sequence). Unmatched junction bases numbered 6, after V lost 6 bases and J lost 7 bases. CDR3 sequence reads: CSARTGVGEKLFF. CDR3 bases: TGCAGTGCGCGGACAGGGGTGGGTGAAAAACTGTTTTTT.

This clonotype has just a few counts. The CDR3 region is CSAFLGGMRDRSNIQYF. The DNA for the CDR3 is TGCAGTGCTTTCCTAGGGGGAATGCGAGACCGATCAAACATTCAGTACTTC. J is TRBJ2-4 and V is TRBV20-1, with a tentative D call TRBD1 (6 bases). This CDR3 has 17 residues. Germline CDR1 DFQATT, CDR2 SNEGSKA (reference sequence). Trimming removed 5 bases from V and 6 bases from J, with 26 bases in between.

This clonotype turned up a few times. This chain links TRBV28 with TRBJ1-1; no reliable D call. Trimming removed 6 bases at V and 5 bases at J, with 19 bases between. The CDR3 covers 15 residues. Germline V CDR1 and CDR2: MDHEN, SYDVKM. This CDR3 is CASRALSRRGTEAFF. DNA of the CDR3: TGTGCCAGCAGGGCCCTATCTAGAAGAGGGACTGAAGCTTTCTTT.

This clonotype has ten or more counts. The V and J genes are TRBV12-3 or TRBV12-4 and TRBJ2-2, with 9 bases matching TRBD1. The trim removed 9 bases at V and 4 bases at J, leaving 9 bases unmatched. There are 15 residues in the CDR3. The CDR3, as DNA: TGTGCCAGTCGGGGACAGGGCGTTAGCACCGGGGAGCTGTTTTTT. As protein: CASRGQGVSTGELFF.

V gene TRBV4-1 combines with J gene TRBJ1-5; 7 bases match TRBD1. The germline gives CDR1 MGHRA, CDR2 YSYEKL. The CDR3 consists of 15 residues. The junction had 5 bases not matched to a gene; V was cut back by 2 bases and J by 4 bases. The CDR3 DNA sequence: TGCGCCAGCAGCCAACACAGGGGAGGAAATCAGCCCCAGCATTTT. Amino acid sequence: CASSQHRGGNQPQHF.

This clonotype showed up just a few times. The gene calls are TRBV18 and TRBJ2-1; 10 bases fit TRBD2. The V segment lost 2 bases and the J segment 8 bases; nucleotides outside the gene matches: 6. The CDR3 has 15 amino acids. Germline CDR1 KGHSH, CDR2 LQKENI. The CDR3, as DNA: TGTGCCAGCTCACCATTCCAGCGGGGGGGCCATGAGCAGTTCTTC. Translated: CASSPFQRGGHEQFF.

The chain joins TRBV6-5 to TRBJ2-2; weak D call: TRBD1 (6 bases). V dropped 5 bases and J dropped 6 bases, with 13 bases sitting between them. Germline-derived CDR1 and CDR2 are MNHEY and SVGAGI. This CDR3 has 14 residues. The CDR3 bases are TGTGCCAGCAGTAGATACAGGGCTTCCGGGGAGCTGTTTTTT. Translating gives CASSRYRASGELFF.

This chain uses TRBV28 with TRBJ2-7, with a tentative D call TRBD1 (5 bases). Germline CDR1 reads MDHEN; CDR2 reads SYDVKM. This CDR3 comprises 16 residues. V lost 5 bases and J lost 1, with 18 bases in between. This chain's CDR3 is CASSPGDSSPSYEQYF. The CDR3 nucleotides are TGTGCCAGCAGTCCCGGTGACAGCTCACCTTCCTACGAGCAGTACTTC.

V is TRBV27 and J is TRBJ2-7, with a weak D call TRBD1 (6 bases). Germline V gives CDR1 MNHEY, CDR2 SMNVEV (reference sequence). The CDR3 spans 13 residues. Trimming removed 3 bases from V and 5 bases from J, with 11 bases in between. This chain's CDR3 is CASSLRGSHEQYF. The CDR3 nucleotides read TGTGCCAGCAGTTTGAGGGGGTCCCACGAGCAGTACTTC.

This clonotype was observed at least ten times. The chain is built from TRBV5-5 and TRBJ2-2, with D tentatively TRBD2 (6 bases). V dropped 4 bases and J dropped 0 bases, with 16 bases sitting between them. This CDR3 has 17 amino acids. The germline V gene encodes CDR1 SGHKS and CDR2 YYEKEE (reference sequence). CDR3 in amino acids: CASSHLPGGTNTGELFF. The CDR3 region has the DNA TGTGCCAGCAGCCACCTCCCCGGGGGAACGAACACCGGGGAGCTGTTTTTT.